Below, 12 T cell receptor beta chains from the same sample are listed, as sequenced in a study of blood T cell repertoires in COVID-19. Profiling relied on immunoSEQ multiplex PCR, and the TCRdb table lists in-frame clones only, not all of them. The sample shows approximately 210,000 clones, roughly 86% of them seen only once. The sample consisted of peripheral blood. These receptors were collected from a woman between 40 and 50 years old with acute or convalescent COVID-19.

The CDR3 sequence: CASSEGQGSGANVLTF. CDR3 DNA sequence: TGTGCCAGCAGTGAGGGACAGGGGTCTGGGGCCAACGTCCTGACTTTC. The chain carries TRBV2 and TRBJ2-6; 10 nucleotides agree with TRBD1. CDR1 is SNHLY and CDR2 is FYNNEI in the germline V gene. CDR3 length: 16 amino acids. The V and J ends lost 3 bases and 1 base, in that order; junction bases with no gene match: 0. The full variable domain, rest sourced from reference TRBV2 and TRBJ2-6, is EPEVTQTPSHQVTQMGQEVILRCVPISNHLYFYWYRQILGQKVEFLVSFYNNEISEKSEIFDDQFSVERPDGSNFTLKIRSTKLEDSAMYFCASSEGQGSGANVLTFGAGSRLTVL.

This chain links TRBV11-1 with TRBJ1-2; D may be TRBD1 (6 bases). Trimming pared 5 bases from V and 4 bases from J, leaving 20 bases between. Germline-derived CDR1 and CDR2 are SGHAT and FQDESV (reference sequence). The CDR3 has 16 residues. DNA for the CDR3: TGTGCCAGCAGCCCCTCCGAAAACAGGGATCGCTATGGCTACACCTTC. It is translated as CASSPSENRDRYGYTF.

This clone was found once. V and J are TRBV3-1 (or the pseudogene TRBV3-2) and TRBJ2-1; TRBD1 agrees at 7 bases. The CDR3 is 14 residues long. V lost 1 base and J lost 10; bases outside the gene matches: 7. Germline loops: CDR1 LGHDT, CDR2 YNNKEL (reference sequence). CDR3 in DNA: TGTGCCAGCAGCCAAGGGTTTCGAGGGGGCGAGCAGTTCTTC. It encodes CASSQGFRGGEQFF.

The chain is built from TRBV5-4 and TRBJ1-6; D perhaps matches TRBD1 (5 bases). The CDR3 extends over 15 amino acids. The germline gives CDR1 SGHNT, CDR2 YYREEE (reference sequence). V was shortened by 0 bases and J by 7 bases, with 11 bases between the two germline ends. The CDR3 nucleotides are TGTGCCAGCAGCTTGGAGATGGGGGGAAATTCACCCCTCCACTTT. Amino acid sequence: CASSLEMGGNSPLHF.

The chain employs TRBV21-1 and TRBJ2-5; the table's D call TRBD1 went unverified against the DNA. TRBV21-1 is designated a pseudogene. This CDR3 is built from 18 residues. CDR3 sequence (DNA): TGTGCCAGCAGCAAAAACGTACGGTCGGGGACAGGGAAGGAGACCCAGTACTTC. Amino acid sequence: CASSKNVRSGTGKETQYF.

J is TRBJ2-3 and V is TRBV6-6; 7 nucleotides align to TRBD2. The CDR3 runs 16 residues. V gave up 7 bases and J gave up 1 base; unmatched junction bases: 11. Germline lookup yields CDR1 MNHNY and CDR2 SVGAGI (reference sequence). CDR3 nucleotide sequence: TGTGCCAGCAAAGGGAGGGGTCGGGGAGGCACAGATACGCAGTATTTT. It is translated as CASKGRGRGGTDTQYF.

CDR3 coding DNA: TGTGCCAGCAGCCAAGGCCAGACAGGGGCCTACGAGCAGTACTTC. This sequence encodes CASSQGQTGAYEQYF. The V gene is TRBV3-1 (or the pseudogene TRBV3-2), the J gene TRBJ2-7, with TRBD1 identical over 8 bases. This CDR3 has 15 residues. The V gene's germline CDR1 is LGHDT and CDR2 YNNKEL (reference sequence). J was trimmed by 2 bases and V by 1 base; bases with no gene match: 4.

V gene TRBV6-5 combines with J gene TRBJ1-2, with unresolved D. Per germline, CDR1 MNHEY and CDR2 SVGAGI. There are 15 residues in the CDR3. The V end was cut by 8 bases, the J end by 1 base, with 17 bases between. CDR3 in DNA: TGTGCCAGCGTCAGGTTTGGAGGTGGTAACTATGGCTACACCTTC. Its translation: CASVRFGGGNYGYTF.

V and J are TRBV7-2 and TRBJ2-2, with D tentatively TRBD1 (6 bases). The CDR3 loop spans 14 amino acids. V lost 3 bases to trimming and J lost 10 bases, with 15 bases between them. Germline V gene lookup returns CDR1 SGHTA and CDR2 FQGNSA. CDR3 in amino acids: CASSFRNRAEELFF. CDR3 nucleotides: TGTGCCAGCAGCTTTCGGAACAGGGCTGAGGAGCTGTTTTTT.

Only a few counts were recorded for this clone. The chain recombines TRBV27 with TRBJ1-1; D gene ambiguous. This CDR3 region has 14 residues. The germline gives CDR1 MNHEY, CDR2 SMNVEV (reference sequence). V was pared by 2 bases and J by 2 bases, with 9 bases between. CDR3: CASSLIAGNTEAFF. CDR3 in DNA: TGTGCCAGCAGTTTAATAGCGGGTAACACTGAAGCTTTCTTT.

The chain joins TRBV5-8 to TRBJ2-1, with 7 bases lining up with TRBD1. From germline, CDR1 is SGHTS and CDR2 YDEGEE. J gave up 2 bases and V 3 bases, and 2 bases lay outside the gene matches. This CDR3 comprises 14 residues. The CDR3 spells CASSWDRAYNEQFF. Here the CDR3 DNA reads TGTGCCAGCAGCTGGGACAGAGCCTACAATGAGCAGTTCTTC.

This clone occurred a few times. The chain uses TRBV2 and TRBJ2-7; 9 bases are shared with TRBD2. Germline V gene lookup returns CDR1 SNHLY and CDR2 FYNNEI. The CDR3 sequence is 17 residues long. The trim removed 3 bases at V and 0 bases at J, leaving 9 bases unmatched. The CDR3 DNA reads as TGTGCCAGCAGTGAGAGGCGGCTAGCGGGGATCTCCTACGAGCAGTACTTC. It is translated as CASSERRLAGISYEQYF. Full variable domain (rest looked up from reference TRBV2 and TRBJ2-7): EPEVTQTPSHQVTQMGQEVILRCVPISNHLYFYWYRQILGQKVEFLVSFYNNEISEKSEIFDDQFSVERPDGSNFTLKIRSTKLEDSAMYFCASSERRLAGISYEQYFGPGTRLTVT.